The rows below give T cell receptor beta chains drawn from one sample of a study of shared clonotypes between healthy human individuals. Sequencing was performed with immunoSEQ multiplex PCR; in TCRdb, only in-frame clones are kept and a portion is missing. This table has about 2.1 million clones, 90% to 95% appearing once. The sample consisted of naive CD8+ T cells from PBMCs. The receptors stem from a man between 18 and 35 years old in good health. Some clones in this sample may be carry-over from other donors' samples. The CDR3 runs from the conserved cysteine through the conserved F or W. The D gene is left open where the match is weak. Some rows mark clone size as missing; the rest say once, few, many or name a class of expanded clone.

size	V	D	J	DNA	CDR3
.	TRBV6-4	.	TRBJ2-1	TGTGCCAGCAGTGATACCGGGACTGGAAACAATGAGCAGTTCTTC	CASSDTGTGNNEQFF
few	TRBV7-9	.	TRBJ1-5	TGTGCCAGCAGCTGGGTGGAAAATCAGCCCCAGCATTTT	CASSWVENQPQHF
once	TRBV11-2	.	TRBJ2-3	TGTGCCAGCAGCTTACTAGTAGTCTCGAACACAGATACGCAGTATTTT	CASSLLVVSNTDTQYF
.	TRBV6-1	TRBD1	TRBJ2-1	TGTGCCAGCAGAAACCGGGACAGAGAGCAGTTCTTC	CASRNRDREQFF
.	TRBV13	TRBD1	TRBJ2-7	TGTGCCAGCAGCGCCCGGGACAGGGTTACCTACGAGCAGTACTTC	CASSARDRVTYEQYF
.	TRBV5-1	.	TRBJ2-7	TGCGCCAGCAGCCCGACCTGGGGGCATGACGCCTACGAGCAGTACTTC	CASSPTWGHDAYEQYF
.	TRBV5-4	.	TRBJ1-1	TGTGCCAGCAGCTTTATGGGGGGCGTCATGTGGGCTGAAGCTTTCTTT	CASSFMGGVMWAEAFF
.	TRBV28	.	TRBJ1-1	TGTGCCAGCAGCCAAACAGGGAAGCCAAACACTGAAGCTTTCTTT	CASSQTGKPNTEAFF
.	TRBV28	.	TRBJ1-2	TGTGCCAGCAGCTTTGGGGGGGCGCTGGGCTACACCTTC	CASSFGGALGYTF
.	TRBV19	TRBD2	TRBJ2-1	TGTGCCAGTATGGGGGCTAGCGGGAGTCATGAGCAGTTCTTC	CASMGASGSHEQFF
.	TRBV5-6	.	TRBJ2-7	TGTGCCAGCAGCTTGTTCCGTTCTGCCACCTACGAGCAGTACTTC	CASSLFRSATYEQYF
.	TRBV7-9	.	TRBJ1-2	TGTGCCAGCAGCAACGGCGTCGGCTATGGCTACACCTTC	CASSNGVGYGYTF
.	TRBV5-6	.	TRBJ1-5	TGTGCCAGCAGCGTTGCCGGGGCTAGCAATCAGCCCCAGCATTTT	CASSVAGASNQPQHF
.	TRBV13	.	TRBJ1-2	TGTGCCAGCAGCTTAGGGGGCGGCTACACCTTC	CASSLGGGYTF
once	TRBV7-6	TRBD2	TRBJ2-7	TGTGCCAGCAGCCTCAAGTTAGCGGGAGGGTTTTACGAGCAGTACTTC	CASSLKLAGGFYEQYF
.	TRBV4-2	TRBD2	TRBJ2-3	TGTGCCAGCAGCCAGGGACTAGCGAGAGATACGCAGTATTTT	CASSQGLARDTQYF
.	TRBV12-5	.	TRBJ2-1	TGTGCTAGTGGTTTGTCTTCCAAGGGGAATGAGCAGTTCTTC	CASGLSSKGNEQFF
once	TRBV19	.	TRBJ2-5	TGTGCCAGTAGTCATGGGACTTATCAAGAGACCCAGTACTTC	CASSHGTYQETQYF
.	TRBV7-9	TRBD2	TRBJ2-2	TGTGCCAGCAGCCCGGCGAGCGGGGCACCGAACACCGGGGAGCTGTTTTTT	CASSPASGAPNTGELFF
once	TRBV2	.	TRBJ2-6	TGTGCCAGCAGTGAAGCGACCTCTGGGGCCAACGTCCTGACTTTC	CASSEATSGANVLTF
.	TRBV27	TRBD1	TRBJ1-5	TGTGCCAGCTCCTTAGGGACAGGGACTCAGCCCCAGCATTTT	CASSLGTGTQPQHF
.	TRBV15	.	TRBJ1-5	TGTGCCACCAGCCCTGGGAGGAGCCCTGGTAATCAGCCCCAGCATTTT	CATSPGRSPGNQPQHF
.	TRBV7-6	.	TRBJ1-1	TGTGCCAGCAGCTTAGGGGCTCGAAGCACTGAAGCTTTCTTT	CASSLGARSTEAFF
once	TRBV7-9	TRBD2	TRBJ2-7	TGTGCCAGCAGCAACCTAGCGGGAGGTCCGTACGAGCAGTACTTC	CASSNLAGGPYEQYF
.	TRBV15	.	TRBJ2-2	TGTGCCACCCGGGCGGCGAACACCGGGGAGCTGTTTTTT	CATRAANTGELFF
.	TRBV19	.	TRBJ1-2	TGTGCCAGTAGTGGACGGGGGGACAACTATGGCTACACCTTC	CASSGRGDNYGYTF
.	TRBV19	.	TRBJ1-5	TGTGCCAGTAGTCCCAGCCCCTCCGCAGGGTTCAATCAGCCCCAGCATTTT	CASSPSPSAGFNQPQHF
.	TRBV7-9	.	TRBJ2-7	TGTGCCAGCAGCCCTCCTCGACTAGATTCATTACACGAGCAGTACTTC	CASSPPRLDSLHEQYF
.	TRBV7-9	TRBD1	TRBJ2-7	TGTGCCAGCAGCCCAGCACTAGGACAGGGGGCAAAGTACGAGCAGTACTTC	CASSPALGQGAKYEQYF
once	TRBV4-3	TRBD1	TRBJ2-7	TGCGCCAGCAGCCAAGACCCGACAGGGGGGGACGAGCAGTACTTC	CASSQDPTGGDEQYF
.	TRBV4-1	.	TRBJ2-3	TGCGCCAGCAGCCAAGGCGGGGGCCTCTCAGATACGCAGTATTTT	CASSQGGGLSDTQYF
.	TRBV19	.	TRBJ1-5	TGTGCCAGTACCCAAGACCGGCGTGGGCCCCAGCATTTT	CASTQDRRGPQHF
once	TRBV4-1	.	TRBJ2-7	TGCGCCAGCAGCCAAGGGTACGCGCCAGAAGCCTACGAGCAGTACTTC	CASSQGYAPEAYEQYF
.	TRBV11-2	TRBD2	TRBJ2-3	TGTGCCAGCAGCAGACTAGCGGATACGCAGTATTTT	CASSRLADTQYF
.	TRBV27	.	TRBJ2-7	TGTGCCAGCAGGATGGCCCTTTACTCCTACGAGCAGTACTTC	CASRMALYSYEQYF
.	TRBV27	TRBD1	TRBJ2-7	TGTGCCAGCAGTCCCTGGACAGGCTCCTACGAGCAGTACTTC	CASSPWTGSYEQYF
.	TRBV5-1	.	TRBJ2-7	TGCGCCAGCACCAAATGGGGGGACTCCTACGAGCAGTACTTC	CASTKWGDSYEQYF
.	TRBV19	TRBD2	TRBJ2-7	TGTGCCAGTAGACTAGCGGGCTCCTACGAGCAGTACTTC	CASRLAGSYEQYF
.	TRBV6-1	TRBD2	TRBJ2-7	TGTGCCAGCAGTGAAATAGCGGGATCCTACGAGCAGTACTTC	CASSEIAGSYEQYF
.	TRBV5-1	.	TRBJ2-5	TGCGCCAGCAGCTTTGGGCGGGAACATATACAGACCCAGTACTTC	CASSFGREHIQTQYF
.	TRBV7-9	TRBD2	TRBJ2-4	TGTGCCAGCAGCCCAATGGGAGGGCCTCAGTCCTTTGCCAAAAACATTCAGTACTTC	CASSPMGGPQSFAKNIQYF
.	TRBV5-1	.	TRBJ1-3	TGCGCCAGCAGCTTGGACATCAGCTCTGGAAACACCATATATTTT	CASSLDISSGNTIYF
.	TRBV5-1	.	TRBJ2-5	TGCGCCAGCAGCTTGGGTGGGGTTAGCTGGGAGACCCAGTACTTC	CASSLGGVSWETQYF
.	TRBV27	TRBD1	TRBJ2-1	TGTGCCAGCAGTTTAAGACAGGGATACAATGAGCAGTTCTTC	CASSLRQGYNEQFF
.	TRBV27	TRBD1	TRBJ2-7	TGTGCCAGCAGTCCAAGGGGGCCCTACGAGCAGTACTTC	CASSPRGPYEQYF
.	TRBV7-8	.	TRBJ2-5	TGTGCCAGCAGCTTAACCTACAGGAGGCCGTACCAAGAGACCCAGTACTTC	CASSLTYRRPYQETQYF
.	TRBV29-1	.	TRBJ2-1	TGCAGCGTTGGGGGGCAGGGGCTAAATGAGCAGTTCTTC	CSVGGQGLNEQFF
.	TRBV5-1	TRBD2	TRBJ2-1	TGCGCCAGCAGCCACGGGACTAGCACGTTATACAATGAGCAGTTCTTC	CASSHGTSTLYNEQFF
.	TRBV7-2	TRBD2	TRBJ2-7	TGTGCCAGCGGGCTTAGCGGGAGCCCTCACCGCTACGAGCAGTACTTC	CASGLSGSPHRYEQYF
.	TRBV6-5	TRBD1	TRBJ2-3	TGTGCCAGCAGAGGACAGGGTCGAGGGGCAGATACGCAGTATTTT	CASRGQGRGADTQYF
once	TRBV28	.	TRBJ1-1	TGTGCCAGCAGTTTCTCCGATCGACGTCCTGAAGCTTTCTTT	CASSFSDRRPEAFF
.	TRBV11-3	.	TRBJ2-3	TGTGCCAGCAGCCGTACGACATGGGGGACCATCACAGATACGCAGTATTTT	CASSRTTWGTITDTQYF
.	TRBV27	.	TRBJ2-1	TGTGCCAGCATCTCTGGGGTAGAGCAGTTCTTC	CASISGVEQFF
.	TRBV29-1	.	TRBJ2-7	TGCAGCGTTGGAGGACGGAGAGTCTACGAGCAGTACTTC	CSVGGRRVYEQYF
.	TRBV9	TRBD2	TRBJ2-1	TGTGCCAGCAGCTACTGGCGGGAGCCCCATGAGCAGTTCTTC	CASSYWREPHEQFF
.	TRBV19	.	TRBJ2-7	TGTGCCAGTAGTATCCGGGACAATCCCACCTACGAGCAGTACTTC	CASSIRDNPTYEQYF
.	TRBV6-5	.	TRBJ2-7	TGTGCCAGCAGTTACTCGGGTGACACCGACTACGAGCAGTACTTC	CASSYSGDTDYEQYF
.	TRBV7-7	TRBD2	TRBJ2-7	TGTGCCAGCAGCCCCCCCGAGGCGCGGGAGGGTGCGGGAGGCGAGCAGTACTTC	CASSPPEAREGAGGEQYF